A single sample is the source of the 18 T cell receptor beta chains below, sequenced in a study of radiation and T cells in renal cell carcinoma (dated by TCRdb to about 2020). Receptors were amplified or captured by the immunoSEQ multiplex PCR assay. This is the immuneACCESS table as TCRdb keeps it, with only in-frame sequences that have V and J called. A part of the clones is gone; compared with another copy, unresolved V genes explain less than half, and the rest is unexplained. The sample table shows over 25,000 clones, and 81% are seen once. The ten largest clones add up to 30% to 35% of the sample. In light of the paper, this sample's time point label describes: blood 4 weeks post-SBRT, at nephrectomy. The treatment or condition label corresponds to: 15 Gy SBRT to primary tumor, nephrectomy 4 weeks later. The specimen was blood, collected from a patient whose treatment included radiotherapy and nephrectomy. The receptor set was obtained from a man between 60 and 75 years old with renal cell carcinoma.

The count of this clone is one. This chain joins TRBV18 and TRBJ1-6; 9 bases fit TRBD1. The CDR3 length is 16 residues. Germline V CDR1 and CDR2: KGHSH, LQKENI. After removal of 3 bases from V and 7 bases from J, the junction contained 7 bases not matched to a gene. The CDR3 bases are TGTGCCAGCTCACCTGAACAGGGGGCCCTAAATTCACCCCTCCACTTT. Translating gives CASSPEQGALNSPLHF.

V usage is TRBV7-2 and J usage is TRBJ2-7, with 11 nucleotides matching TRBD1. The germline V gene encodes CDR1 SGHTA and CDR2 FQGNSA. V was clipped by 5 bases and J by 5 bases; unmatched bases: 5. The CDR3 has 14 amino acids. The chain's CDR3 is CASSQDRGRHEQYF. CDR3 sequence (DNA): TGTGCCAGCAGCCAGGACAGGGGGCGGCACGAGCAGTACTTC.

This clone has only a few counts. J is TRBJ1-5 and V is TRBV5-1; the match to TRBD1 covers 11 bases. Germline assignment: CDR1 SGHRS and CDR2 YFSETQ. This CDR3 is built from 16 residues. Trimming removed 4 bases from V and 7 bases from J; junction bases left unmatched: 10. CDR3 in DNA: TGCGCCAGCAGCCACCAGGACAGGGGGCTAGGACAGCCCCAGCATTTT. Its protein is CASSHQDRGLGQPQHF.

This clone has only a few counts. The chain is built from TRBV7-8 and TRBJ2-7; TRBD2 matches 10 bases. The CDR3 has 14 amino acids. Germline CDR1 is SGHVS and CDR2 is FQNEAQ. Germline trimming cut 4 bases from V and 4 bases from J; bases unmatched to any gene: 4. The CDR3 region is CASSYQTSGYEQYF. For the CDR3, the DNA is TGTGCCAGCAGCTACCAGACTAGCGGGTACGAGCAGTACTTC.

V usage is TRBV4-1 and J usage is TRBJ2-7; possibly TRBD1 for D (6 bases). The germline CDR1 and CDR2 sequences are MGHRA and YSYEKL. CDR3 length: 15 residues. V was cut by 3 bases and J by 0 bases, with 12 bases left in between. CDR3 coding DNA: TGCGCCAGCAGCCACTGGGACACTCGCTCCTACGAGCAGTACTTC. Its translation: CASSHWDTRSYEQYF.

The V gene is TRBV6-6, the J gene TRBJ2-2; no clear D gene. V was clipped by 3 bases and J by 3 bases, with 5 bases between them. The CDR3 extends over 13 amino acids. Germline lookup yields CDR1 MNHNY and CDR2 SVGAGI (reference sequence). The CDR3 region is CASSYFDTGELFF. The CDR3 region has the DNA TGTGCCAGCAGTTATTTCGACACCGGGGAGCTGTTTTTT.

The rearrangement uses TRBV7-9 and TRBJ2-7, with no clear D. Between the trimmed V and J ends, which lost 5 bases and 5 bases, there was a span of 7 bases. CDR3 length equals 11 residues. Germline V lookup: CDR1 SEHNR, CDR2 FQNEAQ (reference sequence). The DNA for the CDR3 is TGTGCCAGCAGCCGGCTAGACGAGCAGTACTTC. Translation: CASSRLDEQYF.

The CDR3 coding sequence is TGTGCCAGCGGGTCTAGTGGGACCAACGAGCAGTACTTC. It is translated as CASGSSGTNEQYF. The chain uses TRBV6-5 and TRBJ2-7, with D perhaps matching TRBD1 or TRBD2 (5 bases each). CDR3 size: 13 residues. The V and J ends lost 8 bases and 5 bases respectively, with 16 bases between them. The germline gives CDR1 MNHEY, CDR2 SVGAGI.

J is TRBJ2-7 and V is TRBV19; 13 bases agree with TRBD2. This CDR3 contains 16 residues. CDR1 is LNHDA and CDR2 is SQIVND in the germline V gene (reference sequence). The trim removed 5 bases at V and 7 bases at J, leaving 11 bases unmatched. The chain's CDR3 is CASSVSLAGGPGEQYF. The CDR3 DNA reads as TGTGCCAGTAGTGTTTCACTAGCGGGAGGGCCGGGAGAGCAGTACTTC.

The gene calls are TRBV5-1 and TRBJ2-7, with 7 bases identical to TRBD2. V was clipped by 3 bases and J by 5 bases; unmatched bases: 8. The CDR3 consists of 14 residues. Per germline, CDR1 SGHRS and CDR2 YFSETQ. CDR3 DNA sequence: TGCGCCAGCAGCTCCCGACTAGCCATCGACGAGCAGTACTTC. The encoded protein is CASSSRLAIDEQYF.

The V gene is TRBV18, the J gene TRBJ1-3; D not certain. This CDR3 is 14 amino acids long. V was pared by 6 bases and J by 3 bases, with 12 bases between. The V gene's germline CDR1 is KGHSH and CDR2 LQKENI. The CDR3 nucleotides read TGTGCCAGCTCCCTGAGCTTCAATGGAAACACCATATATTTT. It translates to CASSLSFNGNTIYF.

This clone has a single count. The J gene is TRBJ2-5, the V gene TRBV7-8, with D hard to call. Looked up from germline, CDR1 is SGHVS and CDR2 is FQNEAQ. CDR3 length: 16 residues. V lost 1 base and J lost 1, with 13 bases in between. The CDR3 DNA reads as TGTGCCAGCAGCTTAGGAAGGCGGCAGCTCCAAGAGACCCAGTACTTC. Translated: CASSLGRRQLQETQYF.

The chain links TRBV5-1 to TRBJ1-1; 10 bases are a match to TRBD1. Germline assignment: CDR1 SGHRS and CDR2 YFSETQ. V gave up 5 bases and J gave up 10 bases; unmatched junction bases: 11. The CDR3 loop spans 14 amino acids. The CDR3, as DNA: TGCGCCAGCAGGGTCCGGGACAGGGGTTTGGTAGCTTTCTTT. Protein product: CASRVRDRGLVAFF.

The gene calls are TRBV7-9 and TRBJ2-7; D remains unclear. From germline, CDR1 is SEHNR and CDR2 FQNEAQ (reference sequence). Trimming pared 5 bases from V and 0 bases from J, leaving 11 bases between. CDR3 length: 14 amino acids. As DNA, the CDR3 is TGTGCCAGCAGCCCAACATTGAGCTCCTACGAGCAGTACTTC. This sequence encodes CASSPTLSSYEQYF.

The DNA for the CDR3 is TGTGCCAGCAGCCAATTAGACAGCATGAACACTGAAGCTTTCTTT. Translation gives CASSQLDSMNTEAFF. The V gene is TRBV4-2, the J gene TRBJ1-1; a weak D match, TRBD1 (5 bases). Trimming pared 2 bases from V and 0 bases from J, leaving 10 bases between. This CDR3 is 15 amino acids long. Per germline, CDR1 LGHNA and CDR2 YNFKEQ.

This clone has a handful of counts. The chain employs TRBV29-1 and TRBJ2-5; 7 positions match TRBD2. Per the germline V gene, CDR1 is SQVTM and CDR2 is ANQGSEA. The CDR3 has 15 residues. Trimming took 4 bases from V and 2 from J; bases not matched to a gene: 10. The CDR3 region is CSVGGIAGAQETQYF. DNA of the CDR3: TGCAGCGTTGGGGGAATAGCGGGTGCGCAAGAGACCCAGTACTTC.

The gene calls are TRBV21-1 and TRBJ2-3; the table's D call, TRBD2, has no DNA check behind it. TRBV21-1 is a recognized pseudogene. There are 16 residues in the CDR3. As DNA, the CDR3 is TGTGCCAGCAGCAAGACTAGCGGGACTAGCACAGATACGCAGTATTTT. Amino acid sequence: CASSKTSGTSTDTQYF.

The chain recombines TRBV6-1 with TRBJ1-1; TRBD1 might be the D (6 bases). The CDR3 is 13 residues long. CDR1 and CDR2 (germline): MNHNS, SASEGT. V lost 6 bases and J lost 3, with 11 bases in between. The CDR3 coding sequence is TGTGCCAGCAGAGGCAGGGGTTACACTGAAGCTTTCTTT. This encodes CASRGRGYTEAFF.